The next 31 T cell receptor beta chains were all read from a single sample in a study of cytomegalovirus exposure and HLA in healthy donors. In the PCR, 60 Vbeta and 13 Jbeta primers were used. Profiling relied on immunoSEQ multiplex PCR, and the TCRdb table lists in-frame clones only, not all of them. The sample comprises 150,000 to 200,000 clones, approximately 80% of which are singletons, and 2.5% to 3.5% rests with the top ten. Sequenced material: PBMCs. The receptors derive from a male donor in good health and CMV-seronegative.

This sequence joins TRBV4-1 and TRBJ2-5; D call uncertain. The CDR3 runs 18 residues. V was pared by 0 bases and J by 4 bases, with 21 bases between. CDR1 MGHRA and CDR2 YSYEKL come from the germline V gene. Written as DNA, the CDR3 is TGCGCCAGCAGCCAAGAAGAAGCCCATCTACCTCCCCCAGAGACCCAGTACTTC. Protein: CASSQEEAHLPPPETQYF.

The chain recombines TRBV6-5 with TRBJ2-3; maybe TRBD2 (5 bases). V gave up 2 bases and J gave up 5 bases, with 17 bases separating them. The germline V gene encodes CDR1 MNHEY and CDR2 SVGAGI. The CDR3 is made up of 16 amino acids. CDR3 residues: CASSYEGVTRGDTQYF. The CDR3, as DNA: TGTGCCAGCAGTTACGAAGGCGTCACCCGGGGAGATACGCAGTATTTT.

This CDR3 reads CASSPTLPGLVYNEQFF. The CDR3 DNA reads TGTGCCAGTAGTCCGACCCTACCGGGACTAGTCTACAATGAGCAGTTCTTC. The chain employs TRBV19 and TRBJ2-1; 8 bases are a match to TRBD2. V shed 5 bases and J 3 bases; nucleotides not matched to a gene: 12. Germline CDR1 LNHDA, CDR2 SQIVND (reference sequence). The CDR3 has 17 amino acids.

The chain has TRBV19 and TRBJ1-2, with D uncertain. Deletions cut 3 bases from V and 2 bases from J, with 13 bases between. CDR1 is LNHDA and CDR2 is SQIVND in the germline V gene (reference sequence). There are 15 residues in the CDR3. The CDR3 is CASSIGSTVNYGYTF. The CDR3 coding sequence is TGTGCCAGTAGTATTGGTTCTACGGTAAACTATGGCTACACCTTC.

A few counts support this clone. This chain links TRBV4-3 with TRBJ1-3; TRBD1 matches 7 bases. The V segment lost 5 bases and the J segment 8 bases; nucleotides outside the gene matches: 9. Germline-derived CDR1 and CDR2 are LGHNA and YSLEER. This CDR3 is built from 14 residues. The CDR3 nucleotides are TGCGCCAGCAGCAACCGACAGGGTCGAGACACCATATATTTT. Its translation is CASSNRQGRDTIYF.

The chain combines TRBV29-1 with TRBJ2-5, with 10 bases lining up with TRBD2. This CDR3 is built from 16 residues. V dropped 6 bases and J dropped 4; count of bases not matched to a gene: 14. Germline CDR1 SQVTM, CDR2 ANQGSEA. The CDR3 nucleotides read TGCAGCGTAGTTCATGGAGCGGGAGGGCTAAGAGAGACCCAGTACTTC. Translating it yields CSVVHGAGGLRETQYF.

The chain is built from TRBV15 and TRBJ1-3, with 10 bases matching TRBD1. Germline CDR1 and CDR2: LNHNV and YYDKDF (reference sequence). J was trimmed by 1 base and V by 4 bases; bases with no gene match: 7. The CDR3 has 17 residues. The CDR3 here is CATSIGTGVLSGNTIYF. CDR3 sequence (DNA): TGTGCCACCAGCATTGGGACAGGGGTACTTTCTGGAAACACCATATATTTT.

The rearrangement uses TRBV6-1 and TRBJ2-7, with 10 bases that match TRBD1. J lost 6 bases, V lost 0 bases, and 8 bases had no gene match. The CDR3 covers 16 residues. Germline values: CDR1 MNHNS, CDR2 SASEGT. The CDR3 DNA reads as TGTGCCAGCAGTGAAGCGGTGGGACAGGGGTCGACCGAGCAGTACTTC. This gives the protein CASSEAVGQGSTEQYF.

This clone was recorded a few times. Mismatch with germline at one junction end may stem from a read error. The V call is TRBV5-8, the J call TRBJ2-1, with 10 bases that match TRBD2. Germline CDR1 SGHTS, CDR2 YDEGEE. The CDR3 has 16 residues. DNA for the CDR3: TGCGCCAGCAGCCAACAAACTAGCGGGGATTACAATGAGCAGTTCTTC. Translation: CASSQQTSGDYNEQFF.

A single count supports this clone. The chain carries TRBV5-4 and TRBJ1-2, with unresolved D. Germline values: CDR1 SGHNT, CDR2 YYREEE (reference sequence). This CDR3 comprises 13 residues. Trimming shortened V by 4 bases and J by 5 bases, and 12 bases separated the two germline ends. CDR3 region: CASSPIDSYGYTF. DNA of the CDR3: TGTGCCAGCAGCCCGATAGACTCATATGGCTACACCTTC.

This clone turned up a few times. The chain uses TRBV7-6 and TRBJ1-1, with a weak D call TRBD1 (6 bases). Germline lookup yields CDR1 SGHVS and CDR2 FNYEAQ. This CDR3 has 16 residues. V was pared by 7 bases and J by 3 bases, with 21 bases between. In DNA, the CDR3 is TGTGCCAGCACCCCCTCATTGGGGCAGGGGCACACTGAAGCTTTCTTT. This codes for CASTPSLGQGHTEAFF. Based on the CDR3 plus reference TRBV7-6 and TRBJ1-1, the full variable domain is GAGVSQSPRYKVTKRGQDVALRCDPISGHVSLYWYRQALGQGPEFLTYFNYEAQQDKSGLPNDRFSAERPEGSISTLTIQRTEQRDSAMYRCASTPSLGQGHTEAFFGQGTRLTVV.

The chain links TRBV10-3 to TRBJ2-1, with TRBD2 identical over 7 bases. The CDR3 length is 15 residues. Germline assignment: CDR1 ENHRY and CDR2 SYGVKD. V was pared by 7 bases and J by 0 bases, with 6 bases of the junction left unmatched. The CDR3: CAIKGTIGSYNEQFF. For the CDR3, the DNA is TGTGCCATCAAAGGGACTATTGGCTCCTACAATGAGCAGTTCTTC.

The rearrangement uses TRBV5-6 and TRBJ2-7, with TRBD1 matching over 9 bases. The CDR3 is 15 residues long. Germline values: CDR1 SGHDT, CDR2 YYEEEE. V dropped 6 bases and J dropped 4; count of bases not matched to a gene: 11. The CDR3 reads CASIRGGTGLYEQYF. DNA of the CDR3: TGTGCCAGCATTAGGGGAGGGACAGGGCTGTACGAGCAGTACTTC.

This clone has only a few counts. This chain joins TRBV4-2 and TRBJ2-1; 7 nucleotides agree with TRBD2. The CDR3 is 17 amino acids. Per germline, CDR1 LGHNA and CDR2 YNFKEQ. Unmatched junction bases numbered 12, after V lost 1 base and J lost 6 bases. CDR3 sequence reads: CASSQANSAGAVNEQFF. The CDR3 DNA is TGTGCCAGCAGCCAAGCAAACAGCGCGGGAGCCGTCAATGAGCAGTTCTTC.

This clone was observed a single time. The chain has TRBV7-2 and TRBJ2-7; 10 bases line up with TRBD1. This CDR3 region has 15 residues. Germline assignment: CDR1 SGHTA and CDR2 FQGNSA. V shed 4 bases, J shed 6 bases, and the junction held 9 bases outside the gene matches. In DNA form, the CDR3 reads TGTGCCAGCAGCTCACGACAGGGGGCGGCGGGCGAGCAGTACTTC. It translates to CASSSRQGAAGEQYF.

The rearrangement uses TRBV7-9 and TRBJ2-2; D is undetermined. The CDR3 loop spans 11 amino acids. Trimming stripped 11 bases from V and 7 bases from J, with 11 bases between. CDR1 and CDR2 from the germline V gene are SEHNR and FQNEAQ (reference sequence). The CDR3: CAGRVDGELFF. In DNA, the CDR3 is TGTGCCGGCCGGGTGGACGGGGAGCTGTTTTTT.

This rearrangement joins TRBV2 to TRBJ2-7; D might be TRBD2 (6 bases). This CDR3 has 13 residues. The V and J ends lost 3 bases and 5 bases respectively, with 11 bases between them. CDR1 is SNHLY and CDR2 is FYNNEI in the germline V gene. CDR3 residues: CASSESWTNEQYF. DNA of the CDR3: TGTGCCAGCAGTGAGAGTTGGACTAACGAGCAGTACTTC. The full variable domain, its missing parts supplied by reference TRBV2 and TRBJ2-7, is EPEVTQTPSHQVTQMGQEVILRCVPISNHLYFYWYRQILGQKVEFLVSFYNNEISEKSEIFDDQFSVERPDGSNFTLKIRSTKLEDSAMYFCASSESWTNEQYFGPGTRLTVT.

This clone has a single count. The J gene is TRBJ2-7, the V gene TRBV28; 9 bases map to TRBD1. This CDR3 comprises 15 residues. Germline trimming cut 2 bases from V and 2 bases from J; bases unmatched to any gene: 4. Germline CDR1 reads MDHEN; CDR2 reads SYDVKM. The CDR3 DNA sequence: TGTGCCAGCAGTTTAGGGGACAGGGTTACCTACGAGCAGTACTTC. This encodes CASSLGDRVTYEQYF.

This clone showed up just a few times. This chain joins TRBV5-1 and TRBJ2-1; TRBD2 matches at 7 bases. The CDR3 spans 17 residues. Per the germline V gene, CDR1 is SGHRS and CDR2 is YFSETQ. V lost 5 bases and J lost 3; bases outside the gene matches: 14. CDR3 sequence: CASSLGGTNPFYNEQFF. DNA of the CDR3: TGCGCCAGCAGTCTGGGGGGGACTAACCCCTTCTACAATGAGCAGTTCTTC. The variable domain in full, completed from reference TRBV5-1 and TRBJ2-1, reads KAGVTQTPRYLIKTRGQQVTLSCSPISGHRSVSWYQQTPGQGLQFLFEYFSETQRNKGNFPGRFSGRQFSNSRSEMNVSTLELGDSALYLCASSLGGTNPFYNEQFFGPGTRLTVL.

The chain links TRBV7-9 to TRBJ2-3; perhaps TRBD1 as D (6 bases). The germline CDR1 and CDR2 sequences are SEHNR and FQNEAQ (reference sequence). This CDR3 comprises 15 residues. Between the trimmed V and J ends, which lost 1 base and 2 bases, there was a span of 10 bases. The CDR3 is CASSLDREATDTQYF. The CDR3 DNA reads TGTGCCAGCAGCTTAGACAGGGAAGCCACAGATACGCAGTATTTT.

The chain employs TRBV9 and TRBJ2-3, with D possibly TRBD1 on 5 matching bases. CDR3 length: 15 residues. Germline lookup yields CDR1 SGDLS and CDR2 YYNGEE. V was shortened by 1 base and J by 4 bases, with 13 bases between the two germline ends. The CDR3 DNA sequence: TGTGCCAGCAGCGTACAGGGCAGTAGTGCAGATACGCAGTATTTT. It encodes CASSVQGSSADTQYF.

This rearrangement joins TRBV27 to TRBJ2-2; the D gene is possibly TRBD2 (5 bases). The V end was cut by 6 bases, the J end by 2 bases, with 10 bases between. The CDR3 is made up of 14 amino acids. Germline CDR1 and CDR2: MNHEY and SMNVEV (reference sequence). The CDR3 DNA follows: TGTGCCAGCAGATGGACTCTAAACACCGGGGAGCTGTTTTTT. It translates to CASRWTLNTGELFF.

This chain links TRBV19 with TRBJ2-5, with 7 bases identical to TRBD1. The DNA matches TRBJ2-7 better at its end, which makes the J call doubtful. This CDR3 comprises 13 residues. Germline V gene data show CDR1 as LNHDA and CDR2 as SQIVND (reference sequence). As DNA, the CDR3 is TGTGCCAGTAGACCCTCAGGGGGTGTCGAGCAGTACTTC. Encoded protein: CASRPSGGVEQYF.

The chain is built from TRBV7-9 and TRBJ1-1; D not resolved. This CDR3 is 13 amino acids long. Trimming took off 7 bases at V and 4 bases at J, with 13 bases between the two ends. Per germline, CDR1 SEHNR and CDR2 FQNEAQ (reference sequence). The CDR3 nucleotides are TGTGCCAGCATCGGGGTGAACCTCACTGAAGCTTTCTTT. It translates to CASIGVNLTEAFF. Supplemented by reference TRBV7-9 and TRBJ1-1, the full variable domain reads DTGVSQNPRHKITKRGQNVTFRCDPISEHNRLYWYRQTLGQGPEFLTYFQNEAQLEKSRLLSDRFSAERPKGSFSTLEIQRTEQGDSAMYLCASIGVNLTEAFFGQGTRLTVV.

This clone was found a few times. CDR3 sequence reads: CASSLVVAGASTDTQYF. CDR3 DNA: TGTGCCAGCAGCTTAGTCGTAGCGGGGGCGAGCACAGATACGCAGTATTTT. V is TRBV7-2 and J is TRBJ2-3, with 9 bases fitting TRBD2. Germline assignment: CDR1 SGHTA and CDR2 FQGNSA. This CDR3 spans 17 amino acids. The V gene end was trimmed by 1 base and the J gene end by 0 bases; junction bases not matched to a gene: 5.

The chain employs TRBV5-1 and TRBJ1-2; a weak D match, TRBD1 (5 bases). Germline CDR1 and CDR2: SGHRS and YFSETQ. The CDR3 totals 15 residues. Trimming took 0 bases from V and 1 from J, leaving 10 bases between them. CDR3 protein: CASSLELGRNYGYTF. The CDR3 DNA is TGCGCCAGCAGCTTGGAGCTGGGGCGTAACTATGGCTACACCTTC.

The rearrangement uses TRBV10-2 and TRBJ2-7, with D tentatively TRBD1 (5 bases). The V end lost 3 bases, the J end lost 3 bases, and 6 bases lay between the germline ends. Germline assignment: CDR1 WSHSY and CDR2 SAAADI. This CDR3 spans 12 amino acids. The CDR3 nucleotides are TGCGCCAGCAGTGAAAGGGGCTACGAGCAGTACTTC. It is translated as CASSERGYEQYF.

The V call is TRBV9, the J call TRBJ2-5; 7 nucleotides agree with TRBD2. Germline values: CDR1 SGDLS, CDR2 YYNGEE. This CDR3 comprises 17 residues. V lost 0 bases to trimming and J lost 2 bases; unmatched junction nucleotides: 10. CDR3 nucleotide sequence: TGTGCCAGCAGCGTAGGAGGATTAGCGGGCCTTCAAGAGACCCAGTACTTC. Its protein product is CASSVGGLAGLQETQYF.

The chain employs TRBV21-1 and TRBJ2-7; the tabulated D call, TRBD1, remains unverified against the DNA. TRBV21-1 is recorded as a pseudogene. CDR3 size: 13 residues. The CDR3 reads CASSSGDRDEQYF. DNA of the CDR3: TGTGCCAGCAGCAGCGGGGACAGGGACGAGCAGTACTTC.

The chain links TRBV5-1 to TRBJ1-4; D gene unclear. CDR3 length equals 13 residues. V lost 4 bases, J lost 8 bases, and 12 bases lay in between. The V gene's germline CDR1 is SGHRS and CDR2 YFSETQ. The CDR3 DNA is TGCGCCAGCAGCCTTCCATCACGGGAAAAACTGTTTTTT. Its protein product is CASSLPSREKLFF.

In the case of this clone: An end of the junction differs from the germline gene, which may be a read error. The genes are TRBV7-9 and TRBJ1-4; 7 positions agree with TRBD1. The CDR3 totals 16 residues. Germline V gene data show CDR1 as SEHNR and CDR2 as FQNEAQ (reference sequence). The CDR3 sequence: CSSSLRPTGSNEKLFF. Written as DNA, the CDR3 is TGTTCCAGCAGCTTGCGACCGACAGGGTCTAATGAAAAACTGTTTTTT. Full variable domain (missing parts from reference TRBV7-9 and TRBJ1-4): DTGVSQNPRHKITKRGQNVTFRCDPISEHNRLYWYRQTLGQGPEFLTYFQNEAQLEKSRLLSDRFSAERPKGSFSTLEIQRTEQGDSAMYLCSSSLRPTGSNEKLFFGSGTQLSVL.